This TCR beta chain was captured in a study of T cell responses to AZD1222 COVID-19 vaccine. Some clones are missing from TCRdb's copy, which holds only in-frame ones; the method was immunoSEQ multiplex PCR. Of about 190,000 clones listed, 90% to 95% are singletons. Trimming pared 7 bases from V and 1 base from J, leaving 5 bases between. Germline assignment: CDR1 WSHSY and CDR2 SAAADI. CDR3 size: 11 residues. The source material was peripheral blood, sampled 28 days after the second dose of the MenACWY control vaccine. This TCR derives from an adult who received the MenACWY meningococcal vaccine as a control. The chain couples TRBV10-2 to TRBJ2-7; no reliable D call. CDR3 region: CASKESYEQYF. DNA for the CDR3: TGCGCCAGCAAGGAATCCTACGAGCAGTACTTC.